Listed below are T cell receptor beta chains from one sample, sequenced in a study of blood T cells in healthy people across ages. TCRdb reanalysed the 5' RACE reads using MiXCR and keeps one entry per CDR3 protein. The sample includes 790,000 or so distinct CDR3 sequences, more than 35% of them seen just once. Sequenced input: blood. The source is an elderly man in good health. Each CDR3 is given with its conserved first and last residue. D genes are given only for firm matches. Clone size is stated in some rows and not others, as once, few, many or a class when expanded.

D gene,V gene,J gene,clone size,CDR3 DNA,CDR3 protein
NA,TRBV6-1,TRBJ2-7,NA,TGTGCCAGCAGAGGGGCCGGGATCAACGAGCAGTACTTC,CASRGAGINEQYF
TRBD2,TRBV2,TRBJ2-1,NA,TGTGCCAGCAGTGGACTAGCGGGAGGGGTATACAATGAGCAGTTCTTC,CASSGLAGGVYNEQFF
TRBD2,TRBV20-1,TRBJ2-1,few,TGCAGTGCTAGCGGGAGGGTTGAGCAGTTCTTC,CSASGRVEQFF
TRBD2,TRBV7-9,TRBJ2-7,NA,TGTGCCAGCACCAGGACTAGTTGGGACGAGCAGTACTTC,CASTRTSWDEQYF
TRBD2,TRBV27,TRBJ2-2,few,TGTGCCAGCAGTAAGCCGGGACTAGCGGGAGTCGATTTGGAGACCGGGGAGCTGTTTTTT,CASSKPGLAGVDLETGELFF
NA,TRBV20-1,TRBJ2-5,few,TGCAGTGCTACCCAAGAGGGGGGCACGGGAATAGAGACCCAGTACTTC,CSATQEGGTGIETQYF
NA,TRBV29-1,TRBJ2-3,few,TGCAGCGTCCGGAGGGATATCGCAGATACGCAGTATTTT,CSVRRDIADTQYF
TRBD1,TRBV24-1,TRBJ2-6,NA,TGTGCCACCAGTGATTCCCCGGGACAGGAGAGCTCTGGGGCCAACGTCCTGACTTTC,CATSDSPGQESSGANVLTF
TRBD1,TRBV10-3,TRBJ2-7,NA,TGTGCCATCAGTGAGTCGACAGGGCTCGGATCATACGAGCAGTACTTC,CAISESTGLGSYEQYF
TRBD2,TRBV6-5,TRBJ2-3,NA,TGTGCCAGCAGTTCCCACCGGGCTAGCGGGATTATCACAGATACGCAGTATTTT,CASSSHRASGIITDTQYF
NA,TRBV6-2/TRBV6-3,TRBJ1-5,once,TGTGCCAGCAGTCACAGCGCCCAGCCCCAGCATTTT,CASSHSAQPQHF
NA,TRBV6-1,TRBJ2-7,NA,TGTGCCAGCAGTCCGGATGGACAATATATCTACGAGCAGTACTTC,CASSPDGQYIYEQYF
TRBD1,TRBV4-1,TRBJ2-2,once,TGCGCCAGCAGTCCGGACAGGACGAACACCGGGGAGCTGTTTTTT,CASSPDRTNTGELFF
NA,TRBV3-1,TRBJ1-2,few,TGTGCCAGCAGCCAAGGCAGGATCTATGGCTACACCTTC,CASSQGRIYGYTF
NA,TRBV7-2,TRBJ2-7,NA,TGTGCCAGCAGCTTTCGACGGACCTACGAGCAGTACTTC,CASSFRRTYEQYF
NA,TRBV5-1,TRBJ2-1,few,TGCGCCAGCAGCTTGGGGTTAGGCGGGATCAATGAGCAGTTCTTC,CASSLGLGGINEQFF
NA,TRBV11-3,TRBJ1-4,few,TGTGCCAGCAGCCCCGGGACAACAACTAATGAAAAACTGTTTTTT,CASSPGTTTNEKLFF
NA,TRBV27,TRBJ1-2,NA,TGTGCCAGCAGCAGGGATGCTAACTATGGCTACACCTTC,CASSRDANYGYTF
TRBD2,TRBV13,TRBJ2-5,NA,TGTGCCAGCAGCTTACGGCCAGCGGGGGTGCAAGAGACCCAGTACTTC,CASSLRPAGVQETQYF
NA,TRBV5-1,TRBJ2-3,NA,TGCGCCAGCAGCTTGAACTTACAGAGCACAGATACGCAGTATTTT,CASSLNLQSTDTQYF
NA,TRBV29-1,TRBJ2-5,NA,TGCAGCCTCGCCCGGGGTCAAGAGACCCAGTACTTC,CSLARGQETQYF
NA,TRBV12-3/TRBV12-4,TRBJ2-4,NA,TGTGCCAGCAGCCGGGACGGATTTTGGGAGCAGTACTTC,CASSRDGFWEQYF
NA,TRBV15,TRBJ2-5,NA,TGTGCCACCAGGCAAGCGGCGAATGAGCAGTACTTC,CATRQAANEQYF